Presented here are 7 T cell receptor beta chains from one specimen sequenced in a study of T cells in localized non-small cell lung cancer. TCRdb's copy holds only in-frame clones and misses some; the assay was immunoSEQ multiplex PCR. The sample lists some 51,000 clones; 86% were seen once. The specimen was peripheral blood, collected before any cancer treatment. The receptors stem from a woman aged 35 to 70 with stage I lung adenocarcinoma.

This clone was seen a single time. V is TRBV6-6 and J is TRBJ2-7; 7 bases are shared with TRBD1. The CDR3 covers 14 residues. Per the germline V gene, CDR1 is MNHNY and CDR2 is SVGAGI (reference sequence). V shed 8 bases and J 4 bases; nucleotides not matched to a gene: 11. CDR3 in amino acids: CASGRANRGYEQYF. CDR3 nucleotide sequence: TGTGCCAGCGGAAGGGCAAACAGGGGTTACGAGCAGTACTTC.

The V call is TRBV14, the J call TRBJ2-7; no clear D gene. V lost 3 bases to trimming and J lost 2 bases, with 11 bases between them. This CDR3 is 14 amino acids long. Germline-derived CDR1 and CDR2 are SGHDN and FVKESK. CDR3 DNA sequence: TGTGCCAGCAGCCAGAGCTATGCACCCTACGAGCAGTACTTC. This sequence encodes CASSQSYAPYEQYF.

This chain links TRBV18 with TRBJ2-1, with 8 positions matching TRBD1. Germline V gives CDR1 KGHSH, CDR2 LQKENI. Trimming took 1 base from V and 9 from J; bases not matched to a gene: 5. CDR3 length: 14 amino acids. The CDR3 DNA is TGTGCCAGCTCACCACGCCAGGGGGCGGTTGAGCAGTTCTTC. This translates into CASSPRQGAVEQFF.

This CDR3 reads CATRLPSGYTF. CDR3 DNA sequence: TGTGCCACCCGACTCCCCAGCGGCTACACCTTC. The J gene is TRBJ1-2, the V gene TRBV6-5, with unresolved D. There are 11 residues in the CDR3. Germline V CDR1 and CDR2: MNHEY, SVGAGI. V shed 10 bases and J shed 8 bases, with 14 bases lying between them.

The V gene is TRBV28, the J gene TRBJ1-5; D gene uncertain. V lost 4 bases and J 7 bases, leaving 14 bases between the germline ends. Germline CDR1 MDHEN, CDR2 SYDVKM. The CDR3 length is 14 residues. This CDR3 is CASSSTLGYQPQHF. CDR3 DNA: TGTGCCAGCAGTTCTACCTTAGGGTACCAGCCCCAGCATTTT.

The CDR3 spells CASSQDARGWQYF. CDR3 nucleotides: TGTGCCAGCAGCCAGGACGCCCGTGGGTGGCAGTACTTC. This chain uses TRBV7-2 with TRBJ2-7; D gene uncertain. CDR1 and CDR2 (germline): SGHTA, FQGNSA. This CDR3 has 13 residues. The ends were cut back, 5 bases at V and 9 bases at J, with 17 bases in the middle.

The rearrangement links TRBV13 to TRBJ2-3, with 8 bases aligning to TRBD1. With 6 bases clipped from V and 2 bases from J, the junction kept 13 bases outside the gene matches. Germline CDR1 reads PRHDT; CDR2 reads FYEKMQ (reference sequence). This CDR3 is built from 17 residues. CDR3 nucleotide sequence: TGTGCCAGCAGACCTACGCAGGGGGCTACGTCCACAGATACGCAGTATTTT. Protein: CASRPTQGATSTDTQYF.